This T cell receptor beta chain was recovered during a study of shared clonotypes between healthy human individuals. As for this clone: Its antigen is as yet unknown.

Deep-level settings were used for running the assay. Sequenced by immunoSEQ multiplex PCR; TCRdb stores in-frame clones only, minus some. In the table there are about 580,000 clones, roughly 98% of which are singletons. Naive CD8 cells comprised CD45RO-negative, CCR7-positively selected cells, excluding terminally differentiated effector memory CD45RA+ cells. The germline gives CDR1 SGDLS, CDR2 YYNGEE. Trimming removed 0 bases at V and 7 bases at J, with 4 bases between. The CDR3 is 12 amino acids. General study results and limits: Sample collection involved blood only; tissue repertoires are likely different. Researchers found naive subsets generally carried larger estimated richness than memory subsets.

J is TRBJ2-2 and V is TRBV9; no clear D gene. The sample consisted of naive CD8+ T cells sorted from blood. The origin of this receptor is a man younger than 45 in good health. The CDR3 bases are TGTGCCAGCAGCGTAGTTGACGGGGAGCTGTTTTTT. This translates into CASSVVDGELFF.